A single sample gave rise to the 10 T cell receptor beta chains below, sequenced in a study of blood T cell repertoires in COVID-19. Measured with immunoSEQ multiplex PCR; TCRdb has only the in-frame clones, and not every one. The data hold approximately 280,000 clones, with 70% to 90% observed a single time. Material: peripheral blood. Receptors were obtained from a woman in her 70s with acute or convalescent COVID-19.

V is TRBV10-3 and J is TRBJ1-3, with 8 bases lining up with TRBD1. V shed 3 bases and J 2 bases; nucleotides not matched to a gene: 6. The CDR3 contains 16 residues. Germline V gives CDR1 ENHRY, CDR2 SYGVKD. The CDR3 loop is CAISETDREPGNTIYF. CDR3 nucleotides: TGTGCCATCAGTGAAACGGACAGGGAACCTGGAAACACCATATATTTT.

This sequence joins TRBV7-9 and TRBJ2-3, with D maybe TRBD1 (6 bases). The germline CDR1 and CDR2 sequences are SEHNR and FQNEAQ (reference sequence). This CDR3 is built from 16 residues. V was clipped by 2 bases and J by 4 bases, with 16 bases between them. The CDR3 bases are TGTGCCAGCAGCTTAATTCTGGGGGCGCGCTCAGATACGCAGTATTTT. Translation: CASSLILGARSDTQYF.

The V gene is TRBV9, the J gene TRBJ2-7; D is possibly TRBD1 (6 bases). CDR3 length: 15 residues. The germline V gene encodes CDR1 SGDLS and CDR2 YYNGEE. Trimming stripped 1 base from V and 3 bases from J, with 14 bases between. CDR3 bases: TGTGCCAGCAGCGTACATGTAGGGGGATTCTACGAGCAGTACTTC. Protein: CASSVHVGGFYEQYF. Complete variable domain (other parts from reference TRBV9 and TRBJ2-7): DSGVTQTPKHLITATGQRVTLRCSPRSGDLSVYWYQQSLDQGLQFLIQYYNGEERAKGNILERFSAQQFPDLHSELNLSSLELGDSALYFCASSVHVGGFYEQYFGPGTRLTVT.

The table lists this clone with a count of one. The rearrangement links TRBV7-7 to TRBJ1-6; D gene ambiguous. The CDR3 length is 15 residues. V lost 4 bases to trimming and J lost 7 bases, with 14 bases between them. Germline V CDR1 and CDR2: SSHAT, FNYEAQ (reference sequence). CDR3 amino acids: CASSSSSDRNSPLHF. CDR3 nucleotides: TGTGCCAGCAGCTCTAGCTCGGATCGCAATTCACCCCTCCACTTT.

The CDR3 DNA sequence: TGTGCCAGCAACAATCCTCCCGGGATGAACTATGGCTACACCTTC. Translating it yields CASNNPPGMNYGYTF. V and J are TRBV6-5 and TRBJ1-2; D is unclear. From germline, CDR1 is MNHEY and CDR2 SVGAGI. With 7 bases removed from V and 2 bases from J, the gap between germline ends came to 17 bases. CDR3 length: 15 amino acids.

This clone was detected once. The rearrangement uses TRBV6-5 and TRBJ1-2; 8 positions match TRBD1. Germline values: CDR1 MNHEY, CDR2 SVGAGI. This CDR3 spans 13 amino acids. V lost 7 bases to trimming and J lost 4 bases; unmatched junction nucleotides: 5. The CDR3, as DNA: TGTGCCAGCACCCACGGGACAGGCTATGGCTACACCTTC. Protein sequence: CASTHGTGYGYTF.

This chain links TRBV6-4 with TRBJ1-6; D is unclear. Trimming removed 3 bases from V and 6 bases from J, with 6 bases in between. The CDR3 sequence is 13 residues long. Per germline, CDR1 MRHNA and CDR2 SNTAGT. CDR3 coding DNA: TGTGCCAGCAGTGAACAGATTAATTCACCCCTCCACTTT. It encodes CASSEQINSPLHF.

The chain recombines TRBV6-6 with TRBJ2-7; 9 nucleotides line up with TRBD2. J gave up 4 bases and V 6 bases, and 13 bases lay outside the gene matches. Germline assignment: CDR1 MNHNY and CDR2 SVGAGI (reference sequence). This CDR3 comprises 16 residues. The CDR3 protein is CASSEGLSGGFYEQYF. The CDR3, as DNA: TGTGCCAGCAGCGAGGGGTTGAGCGGGGGGTTTTACGAGCAGTACTTC.

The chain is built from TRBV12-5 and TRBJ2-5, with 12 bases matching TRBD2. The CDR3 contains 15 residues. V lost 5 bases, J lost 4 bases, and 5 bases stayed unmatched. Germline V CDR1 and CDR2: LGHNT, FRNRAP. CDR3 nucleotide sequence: TGTGCTAGTGGTAAATCGACTAGCGGGGGAGAGACCCAGTACTTC. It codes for CASGKSTSGGETQYF.

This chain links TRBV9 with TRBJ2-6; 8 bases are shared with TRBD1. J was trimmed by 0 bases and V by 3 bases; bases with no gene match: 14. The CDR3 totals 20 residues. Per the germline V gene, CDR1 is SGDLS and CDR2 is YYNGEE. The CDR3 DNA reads TGTGCCAGCAGCGGTCGGACAGGGTCGCGAGAATTCTCTGGGGCCAACGTCCTGACTTTC. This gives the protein CASSGRTGSREFSGANVLTF.